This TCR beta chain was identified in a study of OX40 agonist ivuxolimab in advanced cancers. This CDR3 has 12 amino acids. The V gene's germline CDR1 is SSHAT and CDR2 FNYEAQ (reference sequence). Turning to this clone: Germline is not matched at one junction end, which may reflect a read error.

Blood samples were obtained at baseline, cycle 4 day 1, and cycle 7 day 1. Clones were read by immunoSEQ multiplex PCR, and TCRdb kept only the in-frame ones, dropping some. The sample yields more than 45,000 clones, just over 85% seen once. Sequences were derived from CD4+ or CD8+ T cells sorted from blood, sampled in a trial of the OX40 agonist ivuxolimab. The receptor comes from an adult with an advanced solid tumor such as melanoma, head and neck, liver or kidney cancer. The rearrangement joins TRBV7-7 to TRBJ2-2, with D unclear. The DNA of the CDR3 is TGTGCTAGCAGCTTAGGTGACGGGGAGCTGTTTTTT. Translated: CASSLGDGELFF.